This T cell receptor beta chain was retrieved from a study of blood T cell repertoires in COVID-19. Study-wide context: PBMCs, B-cell-depleted T cells, or T cells were the source of the cDNA or gDNA that made up the material.

Some clones are missing from TCRdb's copy, which holds only in-frame ones; the method was immunoSEQ multiplex PCR. The sample consists of about 43,000 clones, about 83% of them appearing once. The CDR3 spans 16 residues. With 1 base clipped from V and 4 bases from J, the junction kept 4 bases outside the gene matches. Germline CDR1 reads SGHTA; CDR2 reads FQGTGA. The sequenced sample consisted of peripheral blood. This receptor was obtained from a man aged 35 to 55 with COVID-19, enrolled during active disease. The chain is built from TRBV7-3 and TRBJ2-5, with 12 bases identical to TRBD1. CDR3 sequence (DNA): TGTGCCAGCAGCTTAATGGGACAGGGGGCGCGAGAGACCCAGTACTTC. It is translated as CASSLMGQGARETQYF.